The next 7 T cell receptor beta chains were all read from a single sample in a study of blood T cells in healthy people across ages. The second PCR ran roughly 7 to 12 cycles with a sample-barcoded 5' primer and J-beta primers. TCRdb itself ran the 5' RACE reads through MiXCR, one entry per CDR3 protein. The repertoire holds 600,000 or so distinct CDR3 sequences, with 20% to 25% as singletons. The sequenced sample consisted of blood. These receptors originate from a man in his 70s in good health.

The CDR3 bases are TGCGCCAGCAGCCAAGATTTGGCAGGCGTAACAACTAATGAAAAACTGTTTTTT. It specifies CASSQDLAGVTTNEKLFF. The rearrangement links TRBV4-1 to TRBJ1-4; D remains unclear. V dropped 0 bases and J dropped 0 bases, with 14 bases sitting between them. Germline CDR1 MGHRA, CDR2 YSYEKL. There are 18 residues in the CDR3.

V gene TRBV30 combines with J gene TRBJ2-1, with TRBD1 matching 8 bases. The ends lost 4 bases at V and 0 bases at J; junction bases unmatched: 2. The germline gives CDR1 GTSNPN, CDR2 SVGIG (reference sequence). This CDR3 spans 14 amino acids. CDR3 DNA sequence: TGTGCCTGGACAGGGGGCGGCTCCTACAATGAGCAGTTCTTC. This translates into CAWTGGGSYNEQFF.

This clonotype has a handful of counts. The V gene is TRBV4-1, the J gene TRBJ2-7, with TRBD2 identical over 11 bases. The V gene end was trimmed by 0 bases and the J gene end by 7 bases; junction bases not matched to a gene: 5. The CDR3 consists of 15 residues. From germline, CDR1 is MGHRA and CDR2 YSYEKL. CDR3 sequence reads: CASSQDRLAGNEQYF. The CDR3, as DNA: TGCGCCAGCAGCCAAGATCGACTAGCGGGAAATGAGCAGTACTTC.

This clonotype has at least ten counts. CDR3 residues: CASSLEGAKNIQYF. CDR3 sequence (DNA): TGTGCCAGCAGTTTAGAGGGGGCCAAAAACATTCAGTACTTC. The rearrangement links TRBV28 to TRBJ2-4; D tentatively fits TRBD1 or TRBD2 (5 bases each). The V end lost 2 bases, the J end lost 1 base, and 6 bases lay between the germline ends. This CDR3 is built from 14 residues. Germline assignment: CDR1 MDHEN and CDR2 SYDVKM.

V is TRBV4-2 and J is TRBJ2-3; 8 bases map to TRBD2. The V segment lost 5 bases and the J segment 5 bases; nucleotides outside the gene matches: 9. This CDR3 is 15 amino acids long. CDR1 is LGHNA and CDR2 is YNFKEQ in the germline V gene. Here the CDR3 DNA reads TGTGCCAGCAGCTGGGTTCGGGGGGGAGGAGATACGCAGTATTTT. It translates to CASSWVRGGGDTQYF.

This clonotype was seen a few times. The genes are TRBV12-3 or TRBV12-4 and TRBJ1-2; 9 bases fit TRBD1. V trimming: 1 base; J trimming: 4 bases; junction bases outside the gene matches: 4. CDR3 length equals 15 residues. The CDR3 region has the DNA TGTGCCAGCAGTTTAGAGGGGACAGGGATCTATGGCTACACCTTC. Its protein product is CASSLEGTGIYGYTF.

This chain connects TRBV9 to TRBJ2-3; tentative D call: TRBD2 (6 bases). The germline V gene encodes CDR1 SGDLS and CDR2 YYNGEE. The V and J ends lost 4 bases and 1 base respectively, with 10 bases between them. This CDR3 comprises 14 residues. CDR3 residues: CASSTLAGTDTQYF. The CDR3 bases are TGTGCCAGCAGCACCTTAGCGGGCACAGATACGCAGTATTTT.